The source of this TCR beta chain is a study of HIV-infected patients and healthy controls. The CDR3 length is 14 residues. Germline lookup yields CDR1 LNHDA and CDR2 SQIVND (reference sequence). Trimming removed 3 bases at V and 0 bases at J, with 9 bases between. Alpha and beta constant-region primers primed reverse transcription of about 0.5 ug RNA. Separate chain-specific third strand synthesis with multiplexing indices produced the alpha and beta libraries. TCRdb re-called the 5' RACE reads through MiXCR, storing one row per CDR3 protein. The sample consists of a few thousand distinct CDR3 sequences, over 8% of them appearing once. By proportion, this clonotype is medium-sized. Its antigen is not known. Follow-up blood was drawn about 14 weeks, roughly three months, after antiretroviral therapy began. Whole blood was used without fractionation, so all unsorted peripheral T cells were included. People with immunomodulatory therapy, recent vaccination or treatment interruptions were not enrolled.

Findings and limits, study-wide: During therapy, HIV-associated CDR3s fell significantly in frequency, while CMV-associated CDR3s did not change significantly.

The chain uses TRBV19 and TRBJ2-7; the D is unclear. Specimen: blood, collected during antiretroviral therapy. This receptor was identified in an adult with HIV infection. The DNA of the CDR3 is TGTGCCAGTAGTATGGGCAGCCTCTCCTACGAGCAGTACTTC. As protein: CASSMGSLSYEQYF.